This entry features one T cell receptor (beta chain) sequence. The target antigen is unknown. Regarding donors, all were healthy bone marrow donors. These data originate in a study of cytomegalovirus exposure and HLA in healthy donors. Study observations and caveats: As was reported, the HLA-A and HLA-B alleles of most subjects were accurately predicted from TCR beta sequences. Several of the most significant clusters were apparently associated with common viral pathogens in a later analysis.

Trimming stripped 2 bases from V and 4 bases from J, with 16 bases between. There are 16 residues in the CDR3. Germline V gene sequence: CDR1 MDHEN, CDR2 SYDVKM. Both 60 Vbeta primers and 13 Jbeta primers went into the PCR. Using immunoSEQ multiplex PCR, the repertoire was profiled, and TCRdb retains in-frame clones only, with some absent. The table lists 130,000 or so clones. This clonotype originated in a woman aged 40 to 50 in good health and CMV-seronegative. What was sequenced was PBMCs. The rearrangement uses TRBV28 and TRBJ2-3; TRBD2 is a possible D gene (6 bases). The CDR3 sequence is CASSLTRRGSSDTQYF. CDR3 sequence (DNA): TGTGCCAGCAGTTTAACCCGGCGGGGATCCTCAGATACGCAGTATTTT.